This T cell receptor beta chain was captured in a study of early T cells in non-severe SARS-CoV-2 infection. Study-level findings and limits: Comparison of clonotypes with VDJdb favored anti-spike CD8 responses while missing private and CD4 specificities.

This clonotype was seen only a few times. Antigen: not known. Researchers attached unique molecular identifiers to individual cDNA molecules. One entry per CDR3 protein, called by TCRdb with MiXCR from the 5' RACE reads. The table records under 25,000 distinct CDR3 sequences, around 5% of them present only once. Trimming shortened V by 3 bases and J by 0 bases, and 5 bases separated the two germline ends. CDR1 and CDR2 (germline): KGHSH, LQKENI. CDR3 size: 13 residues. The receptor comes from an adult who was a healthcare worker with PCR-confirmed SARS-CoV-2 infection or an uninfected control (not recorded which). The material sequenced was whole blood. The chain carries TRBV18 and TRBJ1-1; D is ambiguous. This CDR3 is CASSPQLNTEAFF. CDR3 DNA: TGTGCCAGCTCACCGCAGCTGAACACTGAAGCTTTCTTT.